Each of the 3 T cell receptor beta chains below was sequenced from the same sample in a study of shared clonotypes between healthy human individuals. Sequencing was performed with immunoSEQ multiplex PCR; in TCRdb, only in-frame clones are kept and a portion is missing. The table has more than 450,000 clones, about four fifths seen once. The sequencing sample was made of PBMCs. The receptor set was obtained from a woman between 40 and 55 years old in good health. Some clones in this sample may be carry-over from other donors' samples.

The DNA of the CDR3 is TGTGCCAGCAGGGACCAGGGGGGGGACTACGAGCAGTACTTC. Amino acid sequence: CASRDQGGDYEQYF. The V call is TRBV6-1, the J call TRBJ2-7; D tentatively fits TRBD1 or TRBD2 (7 bases each). Trimming took off 6 bases at V and 3 bases at J, with 15 bases between the two ends. The germline gives CDR1 MNHNS, CDR2 SASEGT. The CDR3 has 14 amino acids.

The gene calls are TRBV27 and TRBJ1-4; perhaps TRBD1 as D (6 bases). There are 15 residues in the CDR3. Germline V CDR1 and CDR2: MNHEY, SMNVEV (reference sequence). The V and J ends lost 7 bases and 0 bases respectively, with 12 bases between them. Here the CDR3 reads CASKDRPSTNEKLFF. The CDR3 DNA reads as TGTGCCAGCAAGGACAGACCTTCAACTAATGAAAAACTGTTTTTT.

The chain has TRBV4-1 and TRBJ2-5, with D tentatively TRBD2 (6 bases). The J call may be mistaken, given a closer DNA end match to TRBJ2-7. This CDR3 has 16 amino acids. The germline V gene encodes CDR1 MGHRA and CDR2 YSYEKL. CDR3 residues: CASSQTLALADYEQYF. The CDR3 DNA reads as TGCGCCAGCAGCCAAACACTAGCCCTTGCGGACTACGAGCAGTACTTC.